The entry below describes one T cell receptor (beta chain). Antigen: not known. This record comes from a study of T cell responses to AZD1222 COVID-19 vaccine. Findings and limits, study-wide: Clonal diversity may have been underestimated in mostly white British donors. The number of AZD1222 recipients seropositive at baseline was only five to seven. The study reported that nearly half of spike-specific TCRs target unmutated variant regions.

The V and J ends lost 0 bases and 2 bases respectively, with 10 bases between them. Per germline, CDR1 LGHNT and CDR2 FRNRAP. This CDR3 comprises 16 residues. Generated by immunoSEQ multiplex PCR, the TCRdb table keeps only in-frame clones and is missing some. The data hold approximately 190,000 clones, with around 87% observed a single time. The clonotype was recovered from an adult in good health. Specimen: peripheral blood, collected on day 0 of MenACWY control vaccination. The chain is built from TRBV12-5 and TRBJ2-2; no definite D call. CDR3 protein: CASGLVHGINTGELFF. In DNA, the CDR3 is TGTGCTAGTGGTTTGGTACATGGCATTAACACCGGGGAGCTGTTTTTT.